Below, 13 T cell receptor beta chains from the same sample are listed, as sequenced in a study of memory CD4+ T cells and cytomegalovirus serostatus. Single viable CD3+CD4+CD8-CD45RO+ cells were sorted as the memory CD4+ T cells. Repertoires were generated with immunoSEQ multiplex PCR, while TCRdb's copy carries only in-frame clones and drops some. This sample has about 52,000 clones; around 83% occur once, and the top ten carry 2%. The sample comprised memory CD4+ T cells from blood. All receptors derive from an adult in good health and CMV-seropositive.

This clone was seen only once. The J gene is TRBJ2-3, the V gene TRBV29-1, with D possibly being TRBD2 (7 bases). V was pared by 1 base and J by 2 bases, with 16 bases between. The CDR3 sequence is 16 residues long. Germline V gives CDR1 SQVTM, CDR2 ANQGSEA. The CDR3 sequence is CSVEGFRGGLTDTQYF. For the CDR3, the DNA is TGCAGCGTTGAAGGTTTTAGGGGGGGCCTCACAGATACGCAGTATTTT.

The chain couples TRBV28 to TRBJ2-7; D is unclear. Germline V CDR1 and CDR2: MDHEN, SYDVKM. This CDR3 spans 13 amino acids. V dropped 6 bases and J dropped 7 bases, with 16 bases sitting between them. The CDR3 region is CASSSAATGEQYF. Here the CDR3 DNA reads TGTGCCAGCAGCTCAGCCGCTACCGGGGAGCAGTACTTC. Using reference TRBV28 and TRBJ2-7 for the parts outside the CDR3, the full variable domain is DVKVTQSSRYLVKRTGEKVFLECVQDMDHENMFWYRQDPGLGLRLIYFSYDVKMKEKGDIPEGYSVSREKKERFSLILESASTNQTSMYLCASSSAATGEQYFGPGTRLTVT.

The rearrangement uses TRBV5-1 and TRBJ2-7, with unresolved D. V lost 5 bases and J lost 3, with 9 bases in between. The germline CDR1 and CDR2 sequences are SGHRS and YFSETQ. The CDR3 runs to 12 residues. The CDR3 sequence: CASSISGYEQYF. The CDR3 nucleotides read TGCGCCAGCAGTATCTCAGGCTACGAGCAGTACTTC.

The rearrangement links TRBV10-3 to TRBJ1-5, with D perhaps TRBD1 (5 bases). Germline V gene lookup returns CDR1 ENHRY and CDR2 SYGVKD. The V and J ends lost 10 bases and 4 bases respectively, with 17 bases between them. The CDR3 runs 14 residues. The CDR3 DNA reads TGTGCCACGGCAAGGGACGGAGGAAATCAGCCCCAGCATTTT. It is translated as CATARDGGNQPQHF.

The J gene is TRBJ1-2, the V gene TRBV5-1; the match to TRBD1 covers 8 bases. Per germline, CDR1 SGHRS and CDR2 YFSETQ. The CDR3 is 15 amino acids. V was clipped by 0 bases and J by 3 bases; unmatched bases: 4. DNA for the CDR3: TGCGCCAGCAGCTTGGATCCAGGGGGCGACTATGGCTACACCTTC. This sequence encodes CASSLDPGGDYGYTF.

The chain links TRBV4-1 to TRBJ2-3, with a weak D call TRBD2 (6 bases). V was pared by 11 bases and J by 10 bases, with 16 bases between. The CDR3 spans 11 residues. Germline V gives CDR1 MGHRA, CDR2 YSYEKL. Here the CDR3 DNA reads TGCGCCGTGGGGGAGGCAGGGCCGCAGTATTTT. Encoded protein: CAVGEAGPQYF.

The chain links TRBV7-9 to TRBJ2-1; D not resolved. Germline CDR1 reads SEHNR; CDR2 reads FQNEAQ (reference sequence). Trimming removed 3 bases at V and 9 bases at J, with 6 bases between. This CDR3 spans 11 amino acids. As DNA, the CDR3 is TGTGCCAGCAGCTTTAGTAGTGAGCAGTTCTTC. This gives the protein CASSFSSEQFF.

The V gene is TRBV11-2, the J gene TRBJ2-7; D possibly uses TRBD1 or TRBD2 (5 bases each). V was trimmed by 5 bases and J by 0 bases, leaving 17 bases between them. Germline V gene lookup returns CDR1 SGHAT and CDR2 FQNNGV. The CDR3 is 16 residues long. CDR3 sequence: CASSPRWGTASYEQYF. In DNA, the CDR3 is TGTGCCAGCAGCCCCAGATGGGGGACGGCCTCCTACGAGCAGTACTTC.

This chain joins TRBV5-6 and TRBJ2-1; a weak D match, TRBD1 (6 bases). This CDR3 spans 15 amino acids. The germline V gene has CDR1 SGHDT and CDR2 YYEEEE. Trimming took off 4 bases at V and 6 bases at J, with 17 bases between the two ends. This CDR3 is CASSTDRKPRNEQFF. CDR3 DNA sequence: TGTGCCAGCAGCACGGACAGAAAACCCCGCAATGAGCAGTTCTTC. The whole variable domain, filled in from reference TRBV5-6 and TRBJ2-1, reads DAGVTQSPTHLIKTRGQQVTLRCSPKSGHDTVSWYQQALGQGPQFIFQYYEEEERQRGNFPDRFSGHQFPNYSSELNVNALLLGDSALYLCASSTDRKPRNEQFFGPGTRLTVL.

The chain has TRBV15 and TRBJ1-2; D is uncertain. V lost 1 base, J lost 2 bases, and 11 bases lay in between. Germline CDR1 is LNHNV and CDR2 is YYDKDF (reference sequence). The CDR3 runs to 15 residues. The CDR3 loop is CATSRGSGSNYGYTF. For the CDR3, the DNA is TGTGCCACCAGCAGAGGCAGTGGATCCAACTATGGCTACACCTTC.

The chain links TRBV6-6 to TRBJ1-5; D is possibly TRBD1 (5 bases). Germline V lookup: CDR1 MNHNY, CDR2 SVGAGI (reference sequence). CDR3 length: 14 residues. Trimming removed 2 bases from V and 4 bases from J, with 9 bases in between. In nucleotides, the CDR3 is TGTGCCAGCAGTTACGGCCAGGGAAATCAGCCCCAGCATTTT. Residues: CASSYGQGNQPQHF.

This CDR3 is CASRTQGQVSTDTQYF. Here the CDR3 DNA reads TGTGCCAGCAGAACCCAGGGACAGGTTTCAACAGATACGCAGTATTTT. This chain joins TRBV7-2 and TRBJ2-3, with 8 nucleotides matching TRBD1. CDR1 is SGHTA and CDR2 is FQGNSA in the germline V gene. Trimming cost V 6 bases and J 3 bases; bases outside gene matches: 11. This CDR3 comprises 16 residues.

V is TRBV10-3 and J is TRBJ2-4; maybe TRBD1 (6 bases). This CDR3 has 16 residues. CDR1 ENHRY and CDR2 SYGVKD come from the germline V gene. The V end lost 3 bases, the J end lost 7 bases, and 19 bases lay between the germline ends. The CDR3 coding sequence is TGTGCCATCAGTGATCAAGGGGGTTTGGGTGGGAACATTCAGTACTTC. Its translation is CAISDQGGLGGNIQYF.